The subject of this entry is one T cell receptor (beta chain). An end of the junction does not agree with germline; a read error may underlie this. The record originates from a study of blood T cell repertoires in COVID-19. Study information: Some COVID-19 samples were acute and others convalescent; all came from the United States, Italy and Spain. Sources were T cells, B-cell-depleted T cells, or PBMCs; the material itself was cDNA or gDNA.

Original processing notes: Reference gene primer amplification in the assay estimated nucleated cell counts. Clones were read by immunoSEQ multiplex PCR, and TCRdb kept only the in-frame ones, dropping some. The V and J calls and clone size were taken over from that table, and D and trimming were inferred from the DNA. Found here are under 300,000 clones, 86% of them singletons; the top ten hold 2.2%. The CDR3 extends over 17 amino acids. Germline-derived CDR1 and CDR2 are SGHDT and YYEEEE. The receptor comes from a man aged 30 to 39 who had recovered from COVID-19. Source material: peripheral blood. This chain connects TRBV5-6 to TRBJ2-3; 9 bases align to TRBD2. CDR3 bases: TGTGCCAGCAGCTTGGCCCCTGGAGCGGGGGGCACATATACGCAGTATTTT. Protein product: CASSLAPGAGGTYTQYF.